Given below is one TCR beta chain in context. Researchers took blood at baseline, on cycle 4 day 1, and on cycle 7 day 1. The data derive from a study of OX40 agonist ivuxolimab in advanced cancers. Using immunoSEQ multiplex PCR, the repertoire was profiled, and TCRdb retains in-frame clones only, with some absent. The sample yields roughly 30,000 clones, nearly 95% seen once. Germline CDR1 is SGDLS and CDR2 is YYNGEE. The V end lost 5 bases, the J end lost 0 bases, and 11 bases lay between the germline ends. CDR3 length: 14 amino acids. The sample in question was CD4+ or CD8+ T cells sorted from blood, obtained in a trial of the OX40 agonist ivuxolimab. The chain couples TRBV9 to TRBJ1-1; D possibly corresponds to TRBD1 (5 bases). This TCR came from an adult with an advanced solid tumor such as melanoma, head and neck, liver or kidney cancer. The CDR3 DNA reads as TGTGCCAGCAGGGGAGACAGAATGAACACTGAAGCTTTCTTT. Translated: CASRGDRMNTEAFF.